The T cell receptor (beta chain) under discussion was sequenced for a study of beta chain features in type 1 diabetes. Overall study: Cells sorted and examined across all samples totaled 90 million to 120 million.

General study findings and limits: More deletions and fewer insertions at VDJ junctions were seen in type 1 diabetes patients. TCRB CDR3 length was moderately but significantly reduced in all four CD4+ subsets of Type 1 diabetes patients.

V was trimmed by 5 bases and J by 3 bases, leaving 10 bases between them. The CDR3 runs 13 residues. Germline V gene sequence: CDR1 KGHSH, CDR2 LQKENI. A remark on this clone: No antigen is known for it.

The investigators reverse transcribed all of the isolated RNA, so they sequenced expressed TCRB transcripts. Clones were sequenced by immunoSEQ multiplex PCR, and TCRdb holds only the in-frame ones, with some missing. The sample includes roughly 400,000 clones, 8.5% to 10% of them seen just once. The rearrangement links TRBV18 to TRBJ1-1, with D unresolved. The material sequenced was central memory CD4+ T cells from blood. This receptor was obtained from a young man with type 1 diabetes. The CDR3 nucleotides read TGTGCCAGCTCATCGTCAAGGGACACTGAAGCTTTCTTT. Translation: CASSSSRDTEAFF.